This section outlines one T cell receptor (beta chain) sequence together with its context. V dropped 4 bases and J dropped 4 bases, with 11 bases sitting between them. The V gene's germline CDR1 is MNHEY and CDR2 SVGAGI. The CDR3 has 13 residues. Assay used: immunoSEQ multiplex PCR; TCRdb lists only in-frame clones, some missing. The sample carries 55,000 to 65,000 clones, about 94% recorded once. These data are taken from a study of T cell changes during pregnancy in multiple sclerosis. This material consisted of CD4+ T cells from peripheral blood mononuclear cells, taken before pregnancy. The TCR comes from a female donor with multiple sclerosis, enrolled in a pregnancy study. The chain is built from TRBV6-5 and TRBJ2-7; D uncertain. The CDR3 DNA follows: TGTGCCAGCAGTTCGCTAGATGGTTACGAGCAGTACTTC. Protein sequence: CASSSLDGYEQYF.